This T cell receptor beta chain was sequenced in a study of identical twins. Overall study findings and caveats: Cord blood's abundant beta clonotypes had fewer insertions, unlike memory repertoires.

Germline assignment: CDR1 SEHNR and CDR2 FQNEAQ (reference sequence). The CDR3 is made up of 12 amino acids. This clonotype showed up just once. As yet, its antigen is unknown. Being one base from a much bigger clone, this may be a read error. TCRdb redid the calling of the 5' RACE reads with MiXCR, one entry per CDR3 protein. Here the sample spans some 320,000 distinct CDR3 sequences, over 9% being singletons. This sample also belongs to another study, concerning yellow fever vaccine responses in identical twins.

Specimen: CD8+ T cells sorted from blood. The TCR originated in a woman younger than 30 in good health. The V gene is TRBV7-9, the J gene TRBJ2-2; no definite D call. CDR3 in amino acids: CACSPSTGELFF. In DNA, the CDR3 is TGTGCCTGCAGCCCAAGCACCGGGGAGCTGTTTTTT.